This T cell receptor beta chain was captured by sequencing in a study of T cell responses to AZD1222 COVID-19 vaccine. About this clone itself: Antigen unknown.

Germline loops: CDR1 SGDLS, CDR2 YYNGEE. The germline V and J ends were trimmed by 3 bases and 3 bases, with 9 bases remaining between them. The CDR3 consists of 13 residues. Study outcomes and limitations: Increases in Spike-specific TCR breadth and depth were seen after two AZD1222 doses. In the spike-specific TCR repertoire, nearly half reportedly target unmutated variant regions. Clonal diversity was possibly underestimated; the donors were predominantly white British and more often female.

The assay was immunoSEQ multiplex PCR, and TCRdb's table has in-frame clones only and misses some. Of around 18,000 clones listed, roughly 76% are singletons. The chain combines TRBV9 with TRBJ1-1; no clear D gene. Here the sequenced sample was peripheral blood, taken 28 days after the second AZD1222 dose. The sequence was obtained from an adult who received the AZD1222 COVID-19 vaccine. CDR3 in DNA: TGTGCCAGCAGCGCCGACGGAGACACTGAAGCTTTCTTT. Amino acids: CASSADGDTEAFF.